The 12 T cell receptor beta chains reported below all come from one sample, sequenced in a study of regulatory T cells in long-lasting Graves disease. The time point: persistent/refractory GD, antithyroid drugs over 5 years with positive TRAb. RNA extracted from PBMCs served as the sequencing template. Arm-PCR with iRepertoire HTBI primers amplified the CDR3 regions for these TCR beta libraries. TCRdb passed the multiplex PCR reads through MiXCR, listing each CDR3 protein once. This sample has more than 650,000 distinct CDR3 sequences, with roughly 30% found just once. Sequencing used peripheral blood mononuclear cells (PBMCs), obtained when the disease was refractory, from a patient treated with antithyroid drugs. The source is a female donor with Graves disease.

Of note for this clonotype: A much larger clone differs by one base, so this may be a read error. V usage is TRBV7-3 and J usage is TRBJ2-7; 8 bases are a match to TRBD2. Germline loops: CDR1 SGHTA, CDR2 FQGTGA. The CDR3 totals 14 residues. CDR3 sequence (DNA): TGTGCCAGCAGATCGGGACTAGGCTCCTACGAGCAGTGCTTC. Translation: CASRSGLGSYEQCF. Filled out from reference TRBV7-3 and TRBJ2-7, the complete variable domain reads GAGVSQTPSNKVTEKGKYVELRCDPISGHTALYWYRQSLGQGPEFLIYFQGTGAADDSGLPNDRFFAVRPEGSVSTLKIQRTERGDSAVYLCASRSGLGSYEQCFGPGTRLTVT.

The chain recombines TRBV30 with TRBJ1-1, with D possibly matching TRBD1 (5 bases). Germline V CDR1 and CDR2: GTSNPN, SVGIG (reference sequence). This CDR3 is built from 14 residues. Trimming took 1 base from V and 4 from J, leaving 13 bases between them. The CDR3 is CAWSELGDATEAFF. Written as DNA, the CDR3 is TGTGCCTGGAGTGAGTTGGGGGATGCCACTGAAGCTTTCTTT.

V is TRBV2 and J is TRBJ1-1; D perhaps matches TRBD1 (6 bases). CDR1 is SNHLY and CDR2 is FYNNEI in the germline V gene. The CDR3 sequence is 11 residues long. V shed 8 bases and J shed 10 bases, with 14 bases lying between them. DNA of the CDR3: TGTGCCAGCGGGGGCCTACAGAGAGCTTTCTTT. Protein product: CASGGLQRAFF.

This rearrangement joins TRBV20-1 to TRBJ2-7; D is uncertain. CDR3 length: 11 amino acids. CDR1 is DFQATT, CDR2 SNEGSKA, per germline (reference sequence). Trimming took 3 bases from V and 7 from J, leaving 10 bases between them. In DNA, the CDR3 is TGCAGTGCTAGGATACGGCAGGAGCAGTACTTC. This gives the protein CSARIRQEQYF.

This sequence joins TRBV15 and TRBJ2-5; 8 bases agree with TRBD2. Germline V gives CDR1 LNHNV, CDR2 YYDKDF (reference sequence). With V trimmed by 1 base and J by 5 bases, 9 bases remained unmatched. CDR3 length: 16 residues. The CDR3 DNA follows: TGTGCCACCAGCAGAGTCTCTTCGGGAGGGAGCGAGACCCAGTACTTC. Its translation: CATSRVSSGGSETQYF.

V usage is TRBV2 and J usage is TRBJ2-7; TRBD1 matches at 10 bases. The germline V gene has CDR1 SNHLY and CDR2 FYNNEI. This CDR3 has 15 amino acids. With 4 bases clipped from V and 5 bases from J, the junction kept 8 bases outside the gene matches. The CDR3, as DNA: TGTGCCAGCAGTGTTGCGACAGGGGGCCTGAACGAGCAGTACTTC. Amino acid sequence: CASSVATGGLNEQYF.

The V call is TRBV6-2 or TRBV6-3, the J call TRBJ1-1; no firm D call. Germline CDR1 and CDR2: MNHEY and SVGEGT. V dropped 5 bases and J dropped 1 base, with 14 bases sitting between them. The CDR3 totals 15 residues. CDR3 DNA sequence: TGTGCCAGCAGTGAAAGTAGGGCAGCGAACACTGAAGCTTTCTTT. Translating gives CASSESRAANTEAFF.

This clonotype showed up many times. The V call is TRBV28, the J call TRBJ1-5; D not resolved. CDR3 length: 16 amino acids. V was shortened by 7 bases and J by 4 bases, with 20 bases between the two germline ends. Germline assignment: CDR1 MDHEN and CDR2 SYDVKM. The CDR3 DNA follows: TGTGCCAGCAAACTAACCCGCTGGGCTGGAAATCAGCCCCAGCATTTT. Residues: CASKLTRWAGNQPQHF.

In nucleotides, the CDR3 is TGTGCTAGTGCCCTGGAGGGGACATTCTCCTTGAACACTGAAGCTTTCTTT. Its translation is CASALEGTFSLNTEAFF. The rearrangement joins TRBV12-5 to TRBJ1-1, with TRBD1 as a possible D gene (6 bases). The V gene lost 7 bases and the J gene lost 0 bases, with 21 bases spanning the gap. This CDR3 is built from 17 residues. Germline CDR1 reads LGHNT; CDR2 reads FRNRAP.

The genes are TRBV6-1 and TRBJ1-1; a weak D match, TRBD1 (5 bases). Germline V gives CDR1 MNHNS, CDR2 SASEGT. The CDR3 loop spans 13 amino acids. V lost 6 bases, J lost 7 bases, and 15 bases lay in between. The chain's CDR3 is CASRVRAEGEAFF. CDR3 coding DNA: TGTGCCAGCAGGGTCAGGGCGGAAGGTGAAGCTTTCTTT.

This clonotype was seen only a few times. V and J are TRBV20-1 and TRBJ2-7; TRBD1 is a possible D gene (6 bases). This CDR3 region has 14 residues. Trimming took 3 bases from V and 3 from J, leaving 15 bases between them. Germline assignment: CDR1 DFQATT and CDR2 SNEGSKA (reference sequence). The CDR3 nucleotides are TGCAGTGCTAGGGATACAACAGGGCTCTACGAGCAGTACTTC. It codes for CSARDTTGLYEQYF.

The V call is TRBV15, the J call TRBJ2-7; D is perhaps TRBD2 (7 bases). V lost 0 bases, J lost 1 base, and 13 bases lay in between. CDR3 size: 16 residues. Germline values: CDR1 LNHNV, CDR2 YYDKDF (reference sequence). The CDR3 DNA is TGTGCCACCAGCAGAGATGGGGGGGCATCTTCCTACGAGCAGTACTTC. It codes for CATSRDGGASSYEQYF.